This paragraph reports one T cell receptor beta chain. The sample originates from a study of blood T cell repertoires in COVID-19. Across the study: The United States, Italy and Spain supplied acute and convalescent COVID-19 samples.

Per the study methods: Amplified reference gene primers provided the basis for estimating nucleated cell counts. The assay was immunoSEQ multiplex PCR, and TCRdb's table has in-frame clones only and misses some. The V and J calls and the clone size are those of that table, but D and trimming were determined from the DNA. The sample lists roughly 260,000 clones; approximately 86% were seen once. Looked up from germline, CDR1 is SNHLY and CDR2 is FYNNEI. V shed 7 bases and J shed 0 bases, with 13 bases lying between them. The length of the CDR3 is 16 residues. Sequencing used peripheral blood. The chain recombines TRBV2 with TRBJ2-6; maybe TRBD1 (6 bases). The sequence was collected from a man aged 35-49 years who had recovered from COVID-19. DNA for the CDR3: TGTGCCAGCATTCAGGACAGATTCTCTGGGGCCAACGTCCTGACTTTC. This translates into CASIQDRFSGANVLTF. Together with reference TRBV2 and TRBJ2-6, the CDR3 gives the full variable domain: EPEVTQTPSHQVTQMGQEVILRCVPISNHLYFYWYRQILGQKVEFLVSFYNNEISEKSEIFDDQFSVERPDGSNFTLKIRSTKLEDSAMYFCASIQDRFSGANVLTFGAGSRLTVL.